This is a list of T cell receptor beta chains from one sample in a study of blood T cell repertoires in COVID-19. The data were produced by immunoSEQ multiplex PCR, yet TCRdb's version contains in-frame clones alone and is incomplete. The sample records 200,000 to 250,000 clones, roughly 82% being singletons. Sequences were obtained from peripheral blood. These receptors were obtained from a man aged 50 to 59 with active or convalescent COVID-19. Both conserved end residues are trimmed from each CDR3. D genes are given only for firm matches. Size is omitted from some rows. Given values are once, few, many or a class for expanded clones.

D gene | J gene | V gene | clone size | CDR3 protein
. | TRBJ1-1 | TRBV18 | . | ASSPDVGSF
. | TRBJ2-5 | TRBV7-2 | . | ASSLRSGGRETQY
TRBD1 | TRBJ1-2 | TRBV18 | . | ASSPDREADGYT
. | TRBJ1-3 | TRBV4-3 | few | ASSPRSGKSGNTIY
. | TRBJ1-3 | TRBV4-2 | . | ASSQDLTAGNTIY
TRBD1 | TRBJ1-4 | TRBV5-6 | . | ASSLRQGYEKLF
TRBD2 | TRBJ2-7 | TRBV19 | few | ASSRLADISYEQY
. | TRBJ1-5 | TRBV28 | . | ASTTRSWGDQPQH
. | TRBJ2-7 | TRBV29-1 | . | SAGDTHEQY
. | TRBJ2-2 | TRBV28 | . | ASSLAGLNTGELF
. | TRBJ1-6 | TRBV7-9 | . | ASSHANGSPLH
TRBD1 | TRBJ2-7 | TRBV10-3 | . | AIGAPGTGQSVAYEQY
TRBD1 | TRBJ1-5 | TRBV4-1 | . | ASSQGQGAYQPQH
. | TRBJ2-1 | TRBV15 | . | ATSSLGGSNNEQF
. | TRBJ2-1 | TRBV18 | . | ASSPNRAKAGNEQF
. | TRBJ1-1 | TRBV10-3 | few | AISGTANTEAF
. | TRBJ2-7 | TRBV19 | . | ASSIWAGASYEQY
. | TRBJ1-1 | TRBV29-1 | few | SGRWTMNTEAF
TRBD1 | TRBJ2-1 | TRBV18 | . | ASTISTGVNEQF
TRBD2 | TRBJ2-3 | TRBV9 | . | ASSDLGLAGGTDTQY
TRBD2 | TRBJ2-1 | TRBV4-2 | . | ASSQASGLAYNEQF
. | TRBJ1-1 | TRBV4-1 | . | ASSQVGVPNRSTEAF
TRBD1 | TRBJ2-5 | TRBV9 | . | ASSRDREGETQY
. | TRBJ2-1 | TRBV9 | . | ASSVDYSFEGNLVNEQF
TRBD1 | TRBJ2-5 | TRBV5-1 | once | ASKVGRGQETQY
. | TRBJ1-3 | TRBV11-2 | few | ASSFSRNTIY
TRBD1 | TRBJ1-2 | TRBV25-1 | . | ASSESGTVRGYT
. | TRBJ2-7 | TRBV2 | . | ASSYTTESSYEQY
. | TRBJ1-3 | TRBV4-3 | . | ASSQEIPGLSGNTIY
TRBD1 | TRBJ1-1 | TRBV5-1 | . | ASSPWDRGKAF
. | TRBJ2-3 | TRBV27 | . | ASSLSWRVWSDTQY
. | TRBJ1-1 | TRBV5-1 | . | ASSPNGGLLNTEAF
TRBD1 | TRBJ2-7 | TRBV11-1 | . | ASSFNRGGYDEQY
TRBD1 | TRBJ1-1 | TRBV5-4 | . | ASRRDSHTEAF
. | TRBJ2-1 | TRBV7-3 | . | ASSLSGTEQF
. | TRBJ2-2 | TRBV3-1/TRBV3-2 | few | ASSPGFNTGELF
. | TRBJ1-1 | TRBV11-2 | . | ASSLDPMNTEAF
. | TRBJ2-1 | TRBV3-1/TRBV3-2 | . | ASSQEPQFYNEQF
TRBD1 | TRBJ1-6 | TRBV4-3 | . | ASSLTPLTGGNNSPLH
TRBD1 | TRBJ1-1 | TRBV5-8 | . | ASRAPGTANTEAF
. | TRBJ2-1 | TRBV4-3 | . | ASSQDRSSYNEQF
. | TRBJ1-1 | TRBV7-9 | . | ASSPGDLVTEAF
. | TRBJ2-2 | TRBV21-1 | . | ASSKPQAGANTGELF
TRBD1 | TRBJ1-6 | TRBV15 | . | ATSRDRGTGSPLH
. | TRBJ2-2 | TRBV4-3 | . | ASSQIQDTGELF
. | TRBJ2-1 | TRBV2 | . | ASSEVGVGGIGYNEQF
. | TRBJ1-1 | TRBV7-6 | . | ASSGRRDEAF
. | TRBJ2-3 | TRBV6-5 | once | ASSLRSGAHTQY
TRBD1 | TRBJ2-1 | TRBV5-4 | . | ASSDKVGQGSDEQF
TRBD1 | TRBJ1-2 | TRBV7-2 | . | ASSSGQGDLSPNYGYT
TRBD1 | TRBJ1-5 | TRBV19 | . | ASSAPYRGTQPQH
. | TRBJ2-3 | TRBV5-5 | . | ASSYLQRSTDTQY
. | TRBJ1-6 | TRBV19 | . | ASTNPGRNSPLH